One sample yielded the 18 T cell receptor beta chains listed below, sequenced in a study of early T cells in non-severe SARS-CoV-2 infection. TCRdb itself ran the 5' RACE reads through MiXCR, one entry per CDR3 protein. The sample includes approximately 50,000 distinct CDR3 sequences, roughly 8.8% of them seen just once. Sample: whole blood. The receptor set was obtained from an adult who was a healthcare worker with PCR-confirmed SARS-CoV-2 infection or an uninfected control (not recorded which).

In its sample, this clonotype was seen a few times. V gene TRBV11-3 combines with J gene TRBJ2-3; TRBD1 agrees at 7 bases. This CDR3 contains 16 residues. V shed 1 base and J 4 bases; nucleotides not matched to a gene: 8. Germline values: CDR1 SGHNT, CDR2 YENEEA. CDR3 DNA sequence: TGTGCCAGCAGCTTAGGAGGGGGCTCGTACCCAGATACGCAGTATTTT. Translated: CASSLGGGSYPDTQYF. The full variable domain, in which reference TRBV11-3 and TRBJ2-3 provide the parts outside the CDR3, is EAGVVQSPRYKIIEKKQPVAFWCNPISGHNTLYWYLQNLGQGPELLIRYENEEAVDDSQLPKDRFSAERLKGVDSTLKIQPAELGDSAVYLCASSLGGGSYPDTQYFGPGTRLTVL.

This clonotype appeared a few times. This rearrangement joins TRBV18 to TRBJ2-1; 10 bases match TRBD2. V lost 3 bases and J lost 7; bases outside the gene matches: 6. The CDR3 length is 15 residues. Per the germline V gene, CDR1 is KGHSH and CDR2 is LQKENI. CDR3 residues: CASSPPGLAKNEQFF. The CDR3 DNA reads TGTGCCAGCTCACCGCCGGGACTAGCGAAGAATGAGCAGTTCTTC.

In its sample, this clonotype was seen many times. The chain combines TRBV7-9 with TRBJ2-3; D is undetermined. V gave up 0 bases and J gave up 3 bases, with 19 bases separating them. Germline CDR1 reads SEHNR; CDR2 reads FQNEAQ (reference sequence). This CDR3 is 18 amino acids long. The CDR3 nucleotides are TGTGCCAGCAGCTTAGCGCTGGCGGCCCAAACCGAAACAGATACGCAGTATTTT. This translates into CASSLALAAQTETDTQYF.

The chain carries TRBV7-2 and TRBJ1-5; D is unclear. The CDR3 length is 13 residues. Trimming removed 5 bases from V and 7 bases from J, with 12 bases in between. Germline V gives CDR1 SGHTA, CDR2 FQGNSA. The CDR3, as DNA: TGTGCCAGCAGCCCTGGGGAGAGCCAGCCCCAGCATTTT. It encodes CASSPGESQPQHF.

This clonotype was seen ten or more times. The DNA is omitted, as the CDR3 cannot be located on it reliably, and the CDR3 follows TCRdb's listing. This chain connects TRBV14 to TRBJ2-5; TRBD1, the table's D call, lacks a check against the DNA. CDR1 is SGHDN, CDR2 FVKESK, per germline. The CDR3 totals 13 residues, both ends included. The CDR3 is CASSPLSWETQYF.

The V and J genes are TRBV7-9 and TRBJ2-5; D is ambiguous. CDR1 is SEHNR and CDR2 is FQNEAQ in the germline V gene (reference sequence). V was clipped by 0 bases and J by 7 bases, with 18 bases between them. CDR3 length equals 16 residues. CDR3 sequence reads: CASSLASTAAGRTQYF. CDR3 nucleotide sequence: TGTGCCAGCAGCTTAGCTAGTACAGCTGCTGGTCGGACCCAGTACTTC.

This clonotype showed up many times. The V gene is TRBV7-2, the J gene TRBJ2-7; D not resolved. The CDR3 has 14 residues. CDR1 is SGHTA and CDR2 is FQGNSA in the germline V gene. The ends were cut back, 5 bases at V and 5 bases at J, with 16 bases in the middle. Written as DNA, the CDR3 is TGTGCCAGCAGCCTAATGGGGAATGTGGACGAGCAGTACTTC. This gives the protein CASSLMGNVDEQYF. The variable domain in full, with the rest retrieved from reference TRBV7-2 and TRBJ2-7, is GAGVSQSPSNKVTEKGKDVELRCDPISGHTALYWYRQSLGQGLEFLIYFQGNSAPDKSGLPSDRFSAERTGGSVSTLTIQRTQQEDSAVYLCASSLMGNVDEQYFGPGTRLTVT.

This clonotype was seen a single time. A much larger clone differs by one base, so this may be a read error. This chain links TRBV4-3 with TRBJ1-1, with D maybe TRBD1 (5 bases). CDR1 is LGHNA, CDR2 YSLEER, per germline. The CDR3 sequence is 15 residues long. V was shortened by 0 bases and J by 6 bases, with 14 bases between the two germline ends. CDR3 DNA: TGCGCCAGCAGCCAAGATGCCGGGCAGGGCGCTGAAGCTTTCTTT. Translated: CASSQDAGQGAEAFF.

This clonotype was seen more than once but under ten times. The chain couples TRBV12-3 or TRBV12-4 to TRBJ2-7; weak D call: TRBD1 (6 bases). V shed 4 bases and J shed 0 bases, with 10 bases lying between them. The CDR3 length is 14 residues. CDR3 amino acids: CASSYGTTSYEQYF. CDR3 DNA sequence: TGTGCCAGCAGTTACGGGACAACCTCCTACGAGCAGTACTTC.

This clonotype was recorded many times. This sequence joins TRBV5-1 and TRBJ1-1, with 7 bases lining up with TRBD1. The CDR3 is made up of 15 amino acids. The V segment lost 0 bases and the J segment 2 bases; nucleotides outside the gene matches: 4. The germline CDR1 and CDR2 sequences are SGHRS and YFSETQ. DNA of the CDR3: TGCGCCAGCAGCTTGGGAGGGACAGATAACACTGAAGCTTTCTTT. Amino acid sequence: CASSLGGTDNTEAFF.

This clonotype was recorded many times. CDR3 DNA: TGTGCCAGTAGTATAGCGGCTAGCGGGGCTAGCACAGATACGCAGTATTTT. It translates to CASSIAASGASTDTQYF. The chain carries TRBV19 and TRBJ2-3; 9 bases are a match to TRBD2. Germline loops: CDR1 LNHDA, CDR2 SQIVND (reference sequence). The trim removed 1 base at V and 0 bases at J, leaving 5 bases unmatched. CDR3 length: 17 amino acids.

J is TRBJ2-6 and V is TRBV29-1; tentatively, D is TRBD2 (6 bases). CDR3 length: 15 residues. V was clipped by 4 bases and J by 0 bases, with 10 bases between them. Germline lookup yields CDR1 SQVTM and CDR2 ANQGSEA. In nucleotides, the CDR3 is TGCAGCGTTGGCTGGGGACTCTCTGGGGCCAACGTCCTGACTTTC. Residues: CSVGWGLSGANVLTF. Complete variable domain (other parts from reference TRBV29-1 and TRBJ2-6): SAVISQKPSRDICQRGTSLTIQCQVDSQVTMMFWYRQQPGQSLTLIATANQGSEATYESGFVIDKFPISRPNLTFSTLTVSNMSPEDSSIYLCSVGWGLSGANVLTFGAGSRLTVL.

Only a few counts were recorded for this clonotype. This sequence joins TRBV2 and TRBJ2-3, with 7 bases fitting TRBD2. This CDR3 region has 14 residues. Germline trimming cut 8 bases from V and 4 bases from J; bases unmatched to any gene: 9. Germline assignment: CDR1 SNHLY and CDR2 FYNNEI. CDR3 in DNA: TGTGCCAGCCAGCGGGACGGCCCTTCAGATACGCAGTATTTT. Its translation: CASQRDGPSDTQYF. Using reference TRBV2 and TRBJ2-3 for the parts outside the CDR3, the full variable domain is EPEVTQTPSHQVTQMGQEVILRCVPISNHLYFYWYRQILGQKVEFLVSFYNNEISEKSEIFDDQFSVERPDGSNFTLKIRSTKLEDSAMYFCASQRDGPSDTQYFGPGTRLTVL.

Here the CDR3 reads CASSYSLGPNEQFF. The DNA for the CDR3 is TGTGCCAGCAGTTACTCCCTAGGCCCTAATGAGCAGTTCTTC. This chain joins TRBV6-2 or TRBV6-3 and TRBJ2-1; no reliable D call. Germline V lookup: CDR1 MNHEY, CDR2 SVGEGT. Trimming took off 0 bases at V and 7 bases at J, with 10 bases between the two ends. This CDR3 contains 14 residues.

This clonotype was counted many times. The genes are TRBV12-3 or TRBV12-4 and TRBJ2-7; D could derive from TRBD1 or TRBD2 (5 bases each). The CDR3 covers 15 residues. With 6 bases removed from V and 4 bases from J, the gap between germline ends came to 19 bases. CDR3 sequence reads: CASSAVGPTTYEQYF. The CDR3 DNA reads as TGTGCCAGCAGCGCCGTGGGACCGACTACTTACGAGCAGTACTTC.

The chain is built from TRBV18 and TRBJ2-6; D remains unclear. The V gene lost 3 bases and the J gene lost 0 bases, with 9 bases spanning the gap. The CDR3 runs 16 residues. Germline V CDR1 and CDR2: KGHSH, LQKENI. The CDR3 spells CASSPEQSSGANVLTF. The CDR3 region has the DNA TGTGCCAGCTCACCGGAACAGAGCTCTGGGGCCAACGTCCTGACTTTC. Variable domain in full (rest from reference TRBV18 and TRBJ2-6): NAGVMQNPRHLVRRRGQEARLRCSPMKGHSHVYWYRQLPEEGLKFMVYLQKENIIDESGMPKERFSAEFPKEGPSILRIQQVVRGDSAAYFCASSPEQSSGANVLTFGAGSRLTVL.

The CDR3 nucleotides are TGTGCCACCAGTGACCCTCCGATGGGGCTAGGGCACAATGAGCAGTTCTTC. It codes for CATSDPPMGLGHNEQFF. V and J are TRBV24-1 and TRBJ2-1, with D tentatively TRBD1 (5 bases). Germline-derived CDR1 and CDR2 are KGHDR and SFDVKD. V was cut by 4 bases and J by 5 bases, with 20 bases left in between. The CDR3 length is 17 residues.

The rearrangement uses TRBV9 and TRBJ1-6; D may be TRBD1 (5 bases). This CDR3 is 15 amino acids long. Germline assignment: CDR1 SGDLS and CDR2 YYNGEE. The germline V and J ends were trimmed by 4 bases and 8 bases, with 16 bases remaining between them. DNA of the CDR3: TGTGCCAGCAGCCCTCACGGGACTCCAGATTCACCCCTCCACTTT. It yields the protein CASSPHGTPDSPLHF.